The 18 T cell receptor beta chains given below trace back to one sample, sequenced in a study of blood T cell repertoires in COVID-19. Repertoires were generated with immunoSEQ multiplex PCR, while TCRdb's copy carries only in-frame clones and drops some. The table shows about 120,000 clones, with over 70% occurring only once. Sequencing was performed on peripheral blood. The origin of the receptors is a woman between 65 and 79 years old with acute or convalescent COVID-19.

The sample holds one count of this clone. J is TRBJ2-5 and V is TRBV24-1; a weak D match, TRBD2 (5 bases). V lost 5 bases to trimming and J lost 4 bases, with 13 bases between them. The CDR3 is 14 residues long. Per germline, CDR1 KGHDR and CDR2 SFDVKD. CDR3: CATSAPTEGETQYF. For the CDR3, the DNA is TGTGCCACCAGTGCCCCGACCGAGGGAGAGACCCAGTACTTC.

This clone was seen only once. The V gene is TRBV27, the J gene TRBJ2-7; 7 bases line up with TRBD1. The CDR3 sequence is 15 residues long. V was clipped by 4 bases and J by 0 bases; unmatched bases: 6. Germline-derived CDR1 and CDR2 are MNHEY and SMNVEV (reference sequence). CDR3 sequence reads: CASSSAGTDSYEQYF. CDR3 DNA: TGTGCCAGCAGTTCCGCCGGGACAGACTCCTACGAGCAGTACTTC.

The gene calls are TRBV4-1 and TRBJ2-5; TRBD2 matches at 13 bases. Trimming took 0 bases from V and 1 from J; bases not matched to a gene: 5. Germline values: CDR1 MGHRA, CDR2 YSYEKL. The CDR3 is 18 residues long. CDR3 sequence: CASSQERGTSGAQETQYF. In DNA form, the CDR3 reads TGCGCCAGCAGCCAAGAAAGGGGGACTAGCGGGGCCCAAGAGACCCAGTACTTC.

The chain combines TRBV5-1 with TRBJ2-3, with 14 bases that match TRBD2. The CDR3 is 18 residues long. V lost 1 base and J lost 4; bases outside the gene matches: 8. CDR1 and CDR2 from the germline V gene are SGHRS and YFSETQ. The DNA for the CDR3 is TGCGCCAGCAGCTTGACCGGGACTAGCGGGGGTCCTGCAGATACGCAGTATTTT. Translated, it gives CASSLTGTSGGPADTQYF. The variable domain in full, with the rest retrieved from reference TRBV5-1 and TRBJ2-3, is KAGVTQTPRYLIKTRGQQVTLSCSPISGHRSVSWYQQTPGQGLQFLFEYFSETQRNKGNFPGRFSGRQFSNSRSEMNVSTLELGDSALYLCASSLTGTSGGPADTQYFGPGTRLTVL.

The chain carries TRBV2 and TRBJ1-2; D call uncertain. Per the germline V gene, CDR1 is SNHLY and CDR2 is FYNNEI. V was trimmed by 2 bases and J by 4 bases, leaving 2 bases between them. The CDR3 is made up of 11 amino acids. CDR3 DNA: TGTGCCAGCAGTGAACGCTATGGCTACACCTTC. Translated: CASSERYGYTF.

This clone showed up just once. The V call is TRBV7-9, the J call TRBJ1-1; perhaps TRBD1 as D (5 bases). CDR3 length: 15 amino acids. V was clipped by 2 bases and J by 3 bases, with 13 bases between them. Germline V gene data show CDR1 as SEHNR and CDR2 as FQNEAQ (reference sequence). Written as DNA, the CDR3 is TGTGCCAGCAGCTTAAAAACCCAGGGCGACACTGAAGCTTTCTTT. Its translation: CASSLKTQGDTEAFF. Using reference TRBV7-9 and TRBJ1-1 for the parts outside the CDR3, the full variable domain is DTGVSQNPRHKITKRGQNVTFRCDPISEHNRLYWYRQTLGQGPEFLTYFQNEAQLEKSRLLSDRFSAERPKGSFSTLEIQRTEQGDSAMYLCASSLKTQGDTEAFFGQGTRLTVV.

The V gene is TRBV11-2, the J gene TRBJ2-7; the match to TRBD2 covers 8 bases. J lost 3 bases, V lost 1 base, and 5 bases had no gene match. Germline CDR1 is SGHAT and CDR2 is FQNNGV. The CDR3 runs to 15 residues. CDR3 bases: TGTGCCAGCAGCTTAGGGTCTAGCGGGTACTACGAGCAGTACTTC. Translated: CASSLGSSGYYEQYF.

V is TRBV20-1 and J is TRBJ2-3; D gene uncertain. The germline V and J ends were trimmed by 4 bases and 3 bases, with 5 bases remaining between them. The CDR3 is 11 amino acids. CDR1 is DFQATT, CDR2 SNEGSKA, per germline (reference sequence). This chain's CDR3 is CSAILTDTQYF. In nucleotides, the CDR3 is TGCAGTGCTATATTGACAGATACGCAGTATTTT.

The rearrangement joins TRBV5-1 to TRBJ2-7, with 8 bases lining up with TRBD1. Germline V gives CDR1 SGHRS, CDR2 YFSETQ. The CDR3 loop spans 16 amino acids. J lost 0 bases, V lost 0 bases, and 5 bases had no gene match. CDR3 sequence reads: CASSLAWTGISYEQYF. Here the CDR3 DNA reads TGCGCCAGCAGCTTGGCATGGACAGGGATCTCCTACGAGCAGTACTTC.

This chain uses TRBV5-4 with TRBJ1-5; 10 bases fit TRBD1. Unmatched junction bases numbered 4, after V lost 3 bases and J lost 7 bases. Germline V gene sequence: CDR1 SGHNT, CDR2 YYREEE (reference sequence). The CDR3 is made up of 14 amino acids. The CDR3 protein is CASSYGTGEQPQHF. The CDR3 DNA sequence: TGTGCCAGCAGCTACGGGACAGGGGAACAGCCCCAGCATTTT.

The chain joins TRBV7-2 to TRBJ2-7, with D tentatively TRBD2 (5 bases). Trimming stripped 5 bases from V and 2 bases from J, with 13 bases between. From germline, CDR1 is SGHTA and CDR2 FQGNSA. This CDR3 region has 14 residues. CDR3 loop: CASSPGIGAYEQYF. CDR3 coding DNA: TGTGCCAGCAGCCCCGGCATCGGGGCCTACGAGCAGTACTTC.

V usage is TRBV6-6 and J usage is TRBJ1-1, with D unclear. This CDR3 is built from 11 residues. Trimming took 3 bases from V and 6 from J, leaving 5 bases between them. The V gene's germline CDR1 is MNHNY and CDR2 SVGAGI (reference sequence). The CDR3 DNA is TGTGCCAGCAGTTATATATCTGAAGCTTTCTTT. It codes for CASSYISEAFF.

The chain carries TRBV3-1 (or the pseudogene TRBV3-2) and TRBJ1-1; D uncertain. Trimming took off 2 bases at V and 9 bases at J, with 13 bases between the two ends. Germline CDR1 LGHDT, CDR2 YNNKEL (reference sequence). The CDR3 is 13 residues long. CDR3 sequence reads: CASSQRRWDQAFF. CDR3 coding DNA: TGTGCCAGCAGCCAAAGGAGGTGGGATCAAGCTTTCTTT.

V is TRBV5-1 and J is TRBJ1-4; TRBD1 matches at 7 bases. The CDR3 extends over 14 amino acids. Germline V gene sequence: CDR1 SGHRS, CDR2 YFSETQ. Trimming at V came to 0 bases and at J to 5 bases, leaving 1 base not matched to a gene. The CDR3 DNA is TGCGCCAGCAGCTTGGACAGGGGAAATGAAAAACTGTTTTTT. Translating it yields CASSLDRGNEKLFF.

The chain combines TRBV27 with TRBJ1-5, with D unresolved. Trimming shortened V by 1 base and J by 9 bases, and 16 bases separated the two germline ends. The CDR3 spans 15 residues. Germline lookup yields CDR1 MNHEY and CDR2 SMNVEV (reference sequence). In DNA, the CDR3 is TGTGCCAGCAGTTTATTGTTTGGGAGAAGTCGGCCCCAGCATTTT. This gives the protein CASSLLFGRSRPQHF.

The gene calls are TRBV3-1 (or the pseudogene TRBV3-2) and TRBJ2-3, with TRBD2 identical over 9 bases. CDR3 length: 17 amino acids. Germline V gene lookup returns CDR1 LGHDT and CDR2 YNNKEL (reference sequence). With V trimmed by 1 base and J by 7 bases, 12 bases remained unmatched. The CDR3 DNA reads TGTGCCAGCAGCCAAGCCGCCGCCGGGACTAGCTTGTATACGCAGTATTTT. Translated: CASSQAAAGTSLYTQYF.

The gene calls are TRBV20-1 and TRBJ1-2; D is possibly TRBD1 (5 bases). Germline-derived CDR1 and CDR2 are DFQATT and SNEGSKA (reference sequence). V gave up 3 bases and J gave up 6 bases, with 14 bases separating them. The CDR3 covers 13 residues. The chain's CDR3 is CSASDRRVHGYTF. CDR3 nucleotides: TGCAGTGCTAGTGATCGCAGGGTCCATGGCTACACCTTC.

Comment on this clone: Its ends do not fully match the called genes, so a read error is possible. V gene TRBV11-2 combines with J gene TRBJ1-4; D may be TRBD1 (6 bases). This CDR3 is built from 16 residues. Germline loops: CDR1 SGHAT, CDR2 FQNNGV. CDR3 coding DNA: TGTGCCAGCGGGTTCTTAGGCGGGGGGCCTAAGGAAAAACTGTTTTTT. Encoded protein: CASGFLGGGPKEKLFF.